This T cell receptor (beta chain) stems from a study of graft-versus-host responses after intestinal transplantation. On this clone itself: The antigen is not known.

Clones were read by immunoSEQ multiplex PCR, and TCRdb kept only the in-frame ones, dropping some. Among roughly 89,000 clones, around nine tenths were seen once, and the ten largest hold 0.15% to 0.2%. This specimen was unstimulated CD4+ T cells sorted from spleen or lymph node cells, taken before intestinal transplant. The sequence was collected from a human donor who received an intestinal transplant.

CDR3 DNA sequence: TGTGCCAGCAGCGCCGCGTTGGGTGGGAGGGAAGATACGCAGTATTTT. Protein sequence: CASSAALGGREDTQYF. V usage is TRBV5-4 and J usage is TRBJ2-3; 7 positions agree with TRBD2. Unmatched junction bases numbered 13, after V lost 4 bases and J lost 5 bases. CDR1 SGHNT and CDR2 YYREEE come from the germline V gene (reference sequence). This CDR3 spans 16 amino acids.